This T cell receptor (beta chain) originates from a study of shared clonotypes between healthy human individuals. About the research overall: Each donor's CD8 memory used one plate, CD8 naive two, each CD4 subset three. Findings and caveats of the study: Rarefaction showed that sequencing of sorted subsets was incomplete (despite large depth). Among non-shared clonotypes, generation probabilities were lower than among those shared by all four donors. The donor pool, a small one, limited the genetic and exposure-history diversity represented.

On this clone itself: Its antigen is unidentified.

The V end was cut by 4 bases, the J end by 5 bases, with 8 bases between. The CDR3 covers 12 residues. CDR1 SGHVS and CDR2 FQNEAQ come from the germline V gene. Data came from immunoSEQ multiplex PCR; TCRdb stores just in-frame clones and leaves some out. The data contain about 380,000 clones, 90% to 97% of them singletons. The specimen was memory CD8+ T cells sorted from blood. The sample's subset: CD45RO+ cells pooled with CCR7-negative TemRA cells. The clonotype comes from a man aged 30 to 39 in good health. The rearrangement joins TRBV7-8 to TRBJ2-5, with unresolved D. The CDR3 is CASSSPWETQYF. The CDR3 nucleotides read TGTGCCAGCAGCTCTCCTTGGGAGACCCAGTACTTC.